The 29 T cell receptor beta chains below were found in one sample sequenced in a study of blood T cell repertoires in COVID-19. Profiling relied on immunoSEQ multiplex PCR, and the TCRdb table lists in-frame clones only, not all of them. This sample has about 55,000 clones, with roughly 85% found just once. The sequenced material came from peripheral blood. The receptors derive from a human donor in a cohort sampled during active COVID-19.

This rearrangement joins TRBV19 to TRBJ2-7, with TRBD1 as a possible D gene (6 bases). V lost 3 bases and J lost 6, with 18 bases in between. CDR1 LNHDA and CDR2 SQIVND come from the germline V gene (reference sequence). The CDR3 spans 15 residues. The CDR3 bases are TGTGCCAGTAGTATTATCGATCTACAGGGCTCCGAGCAGTACTTC. It encodes CASSIIDLQGSEQYF.

This clone was seen just once. CDR3 protein: CASSSGQGSQPQHF. As DNA, the CDR3 is TGCGCCAGCAGCTCAGGACAGGGCAGCCAGCCCCAGCATTTT. J is TRBJ1-5 and V is TRBV5-1; the match to TRBD1 covers 8 bases. CDR3 size: 14 residues. J gave up 7 bases and V 3 bases, and 6 bases lay outside the gene matches. CDR1 is SGHRS and CDR2 is YFSETQ in the germline V gene.

This sequence joins TRBV6-2 or TRBV6-3 and TRBJ2-7, with a weak D call TRBD2 (6 bases). Between the trimmed V and J ends, which lost 4 bases and 4 bases, there was a span of 17 bases. Per the germline V gene, CDR1 is MNHEY and CDR2 is SVGEGT. The CDR3 loop spans 15 amino acids. The CDR3 DNA reads as TGTGCCAGCAGTTCTAGCGCCCGGGCCTGGTACGAGCAGTACTTC. This gives the protein CASSSSARAWYEQYF.

This sequence joins TRBV3-1 (or the pseudogene TRBV3-2) and TRBJ1-4; no clear D. The CDR3 is 16 residues long. CDR1 is LGHDT and CDR2 is YNNKEL in the germline V gene (reference sequence). V shed 1 base and J shed 4 bases, with 13 bases lying between them. The CDR3 region has the DNA TGTGCCAGCAGCCAAGCGAGGGAAGGCGGTAATGAAAAACTGTTTTTT. Translated, it gives CASSQAREGGNEKLFF.

The chain couples TRBV19 to TRBJ2-1, with D tentatively TRBD2 (7 bases). This CDR3 has 24 residues. V lost 7 bases, J lost 15 bases, and 55 bases lay in between. Germline V gives CDR1 LNHDA, CDR2 SQIVND (reference sequence). The CDR3 spells CASKQYPKGDYQNGGGEWEATWFF. Here the CDR3 DNA reads TGTGCCAGTAAGCAATATCCCAAGGGGGACTACCAAAACGGAGGAGGCGAATGGGAAGCAACTTGGTTCTTC. The variable domain in full, with the rest retrieved from reference TRBV19 and TRBJ2-1, is DGGITQSPKYLFRKEGQNVTLSCEQNLNHDAMYWYRQDPGQGLRLIYYSQIVNDFQKGDIAEGYSVSREKKESFPLTVTSAQKNPTAFYLCASKQYPKGDYQNGGGEWEATWFFGPGTRLTVL.

With respect to this clone: Other DNA sequences in this specimen translate into the identical CDR3. The genes are TRBV11-3 and TRBJ2-3; no reliable D call. V was clipped by 4 bases and J by 1 base, with 6 bases between them. The CDR3 runs 13 residues. Germline V gives CDR1 SGHNT, CDR2 YENEEA. Here the CDR3 reads CASSSRGTDTQYF. In nucleotides, the CDR3 is TGTGCCAGCAGCTCCCGTGGCACAGATACGCAGTATTTT.

This chain uses TRBV4-3 with TRBJ2-2; TRBD2 matches at 9 bases. The CDR3 consists of 17 residues. CDR1 is LGHNA and CDR2 is YSLEER in the germline V gene. V was clipped by 5 bases and J by 2 bases; unmatched bases: 9. CDR3 residues: CASSFSGGALNTGELFF. The DNA for the CDR3 is TGCGCCAGCAGCTTTAGCGGGGGTGCATTAAACACCGGGGAGCTGTTTTTT.

This chain connects TRBV9 to TRBJ2-3; D is ambiguous. Germline V gene sequence: CDR1 SGDLS, CDR2 YYNGEE. The length of the CDR3 is 14 residues. The V gene lost 0 bases and the J gene lost 2 bases, with 7 bases spanning the gap. The CDR3 nucleotides read TGTGCCAGCAGCGTAGGCAGGCCCACAGATACGCAGTATTTT. Translating gives CASSVGRPTDTQYF.

This clone was counted a few times. The gene calls are TRBV9 and TRBJ2-5; D unclear. The V gene lost 2 bases and the J gene lost 5 bases, with 10 bases spanning the gap. The germline V gene has CDR1 SGDLS and CDR2 YYNGEE. This CDR3 is 13 amino acids long. The CDR3 DNA follows: TGTGCCAGCAGCGTTGACAAGCAGGAGACCCAGTACTTC. This encodes CASSVDKQETQYF.

A word on this clone: Different DNA sequences within this sample yield the same CDR3. This rearrangement joins TRBV11-3 to TRBJ2-5; 7 bases map to TRBD1. CDR1 is SGHNT, CDR2 YENEEA, per germline. Unmatched junction bases numbered 10, after V lost 5 bases and J lost 4 bases. This CDR3 comprises 15 residues. CDR3: CASSPRQGGRETQYF. In DNA, the CDR3 is TGTGCCAGCAGCCCTCGACAGGGCGGCCGAGAGACCCAGTACTTC.

This chain joins TRBV5-5 and TRBJ2-1; 8 bases are a match to TRBD1. Losses at the gene ends were 4 bases for V and 2 bases for J; bases not matched to a gene: 5. The CDR3 totals 15 residues. The V gene's germline CDR1 is SGHKS and CDR2 YYEKEE (reference sequence). The CDR3 sequence is CASSDRDRTYNEQFF. The CDR3 DNA sequence: TGTGCCAGCAGCGACCGGGACAGGACCTACAATGAGCAGTTCTTC.

The J gene is TRBJ2-5, the V gene TRBV5-5; TRBD2 agrees at 7 bases. The germline CDR1 and CDR2 sequences are SGHKS and YYEKEE (reference sequence). The CDR3 has 12 amino acids. The junction had 5 bases not matched to a gene; V was cut back by 7 bases and J by 5 bases. The CDR3 protein is CASGAGAETQYF. In DNA, the CDR3 is TGTGCCAGCGGGGCGGGAGCGGAGACCCAGTACTTC.

The chain employs TRBV27 and TRBJ1-4; D gene uncertain. CDR3 length: 15 amino acids. Trimming took off 5 bases at V and 5 bases at J, with 15 bases between the two ends. CDR1 MNHEY and CDR2 SMNVEV come from the germline V gene (reference sequence). CDR3 DNA: TGTGCCAGCAGTGCTTTCGGGAACGAGAATGAAAAACTGTTTTTT. It is translated as CASSAFGNENEKLFF.

This clone has at least ten counts. The rearrangement uses TRBV5-6 and TRBJ1-1, with D maybe TRBD1 (6 bases). From germline, CDR1 is SGHDT and CDR2 YYEEEE. V dropped 1 base and J dropped 0 bases, with 10 bases sitting between them. The CDR3 runs to 15 residues. The CDR3 is CASSLSDRMNTEAFF. The CDR3, as DNA: TGTGCCAGCAGCTTGTCTGACAGGATGAACACTGAAGCTTTCTTT.

This clone was recorded only once. The chain couples TRBV7-8 to TRBJ2-3; D is perhaps TRBD1 (6 bases). The germline V gene has CDR1 SGHVS and CDR2 FQNEAQ. The V end was cut by 5 bases, the J end by 0 bases, with 21 bases between. This CDR3 is 18 amino acids long. The CDR3 region has the DNA TGTGCCAGCAGCCCGTACAGGGTACCTTCCTCTAGCACAGATACGCAGTATTTT. Protein product: CASSPYRVPSSSTDTQYF.

The chain employs TRBV5-6 and TRBJ2-7; 12 bases are shared with TRBD2. Germline lookup yields CDR1 SGHDT and CDR2 YYEEEE. This CDR3 is 18 amino acids long. With V trimmed by 3 bases and J by 6 bases, 16 bases remained unmatched. CDR3 DNA: TGTGCCAGCAGCTCGGGGCGGCTAGCGGGAGGGAGGTGGTCCGAGCAGTACTTC. Encoded protein: CASSSGRLAGGRWSEQYF.

The chain links TRBV7-2 to TRBJ2-5; a weak D match, TRBD2 (7 bases). Trimming took off 6 bases at V and 3 bases at J, with 17 bases between the two ends. There are 15 residues in the CDR3. CDR1 and CDR2 from the germline V gene are SGHTA and FQGNSA. The CDR3 sequence is CASSKGGGAEETQYF. The CDR3 region has the DNA TGTGCCAGCAGTAAAGGGGGGGGCGCAGAAGAGACCCAGTACTTC.

This sequence joins TRBV9 and TRBJ2-1, with D uncertain. The CDR3 has 15 residues. Germline-derived CDR1 and CDR2 are SGDLS and YYNGEE. The V end lost 5 bases, the J end lost 11 bases, and 23 bases lay between the germline ends. The DNA for the CDR3 is TGTGCCAGCAGTTCTGATATTGGGCGTCCCGCCCAGCAGTTCTTC. It is translated as CASSSDIGRPAQQFF.

The chain combines TRBV4-3 with TRBJ2-7; the D is unclear. Trimming cost V 0 bases and J 3 bases, with 6 bases left between them. The germline CDR1 and CDR2 sequences are LGHNA and YSLEER. The CDR3 runs 13 residues. The CDR3, as DNA: TGCGCCAGCAGCCAAGATACAGTCTACGAGCAGTACTTC. Protein: CASSQDTVYEQYF.

The chain has TRBV9 and TRBJ1-4; D remains unclear. The CDR3 spans 15 residues. CDR1 is SGDLS and CDR2 is YYNGEE in the germline V gene. V was pared by 4 bases and J by 2 bases, with 12 bases between. The CDR3 DNA follows: TGTGCCAGCAGCCCCCAAGCGCTGACTAATGAAAAACTGTTTTTT. Protein product: CASSPQALTNEKLFF.

The V and J genes are TRBV4-2 and TRBJ1-4; 9 nucleotides align to TRBD1. The junction had 6 bases not matched to a gene; V was cut back by 1 base and J by 6 bases. CDR1 and CDR2 (germline): LGHNA, YNFKEQ. The CDR3 loop spans 16 amino acids. The CDR3: CASSQAKGQGHEKLFF. The CDR3 nucleotides are TGTGCCAGCAGCCAAGCTAAGGGACAGGGACATGAAAAACTGTTTTTT.

The chain joins TRBV15 to TRBJ2-2; maybe TRBD1 (5 bases). Germline CDR1 LNHNV, CDR2 YYDKDF (reference sequence). The V and J ends lost 3 bases and 0 bases respectively, with 14 bases between them. There are 17 residues in the CDR3. This CDR3 is CATSRRAQGSNTGELFF. CDR3 in DNA: TGTGCCACCAGCAGGAGAGCCCAGGGATCGAACACCGGGGAGCTGTTTTTT.

In its sample, this clone was seen once. The chain couples TRBV4-2 to TRBJ2-5, with D possibly matching TRBD1 (6 bases). Germline loops: CDR1 LGHNA, CDR2 YNFKEQ. Trimming shortened V by 4 bases and J by 3 bases, and 12 bases separated the two germline ends. CDR3 size: 14 residues. In nucleotides, the CDR3 is TGTGCCAGCAGCCCCCGGGACACCAAAGAGACCCAGTACTTC. Encoded protein: CASSPRDTKETQYF.

The genes are TRBV9 and TRBJ2-7; perhaps TRBD1 as D (6 bases). Germline values: CDR1 SGDLS, CDR2 YYNGEE. Trimming pared 1 base from V and 3 bases from J, leaving 14 bases between. The CDR3 extends over 15 amino acids. In DNA, the CDR3 is TGTGCCAGCAGCGTAAACTGGGACACCGTCTACGAGCAGTACTTC. Residues: CASSVNWDTVYEQYF.

V usage is TRBV7-9 and J usage is TRBJ2-7, with TRBD2 matching over 9 bases. CDR1 and CDR2 (germline): SEHNR, FQNEAQ (reference sequence). The ends lost 8 bases at V and 1 base at J; junction bases unmatched: 12. This CDR3 is built from 16 residues. The CDR3 DNA is TGTGCCAGCGCGTTGAGCGGGAGGTTAGGGTCCTACGAGCAGTACTTC. This translates into CASALSGRLGSYEQYF.

The rearrangement joins TRBV28 to TRBJ2-7; no reliable D call. The V gene lost 4 bases and the J gene lost 6 bases, with 19 bases spanning the gap. The CDR3 runs 15 residues. CDR1 is MDHEN and CDR2 is SYDVKM in the germline V gene. CDR3 nucleotide sequence: TGTGCCAGCAGTTCCCCGCCATGGGCAGGTTTCGAGCAGTACTTC. It specifies CASSSPPWAGFEQYF. Using reference TRBV28 and TRBJ2-7 for the parts outside the CDR3, the full variable domain is DVKVTQSSRYLVKRTGEKVFLECVQDMDHENMFWYRQDPGLGLRLIYFSYDVKMKEKGDIPEGYSVSREKKERFSLILESASTNQTSMYLCASSSPPWAGFEQYFGPGTRLTVT.

The rearrangement joins TRBV19 to TRBJ1-4, with D possibly being TRBD1 (5 bases). The V gene's germline CDR1 is LNHDA and CDR2 SQIVND (reference sequence). V was shortened by 6 bases and J by 0 bases, with 8 bases between the two germline ends. The CDR3 sequence is 14 residues long. The CDR3 is CASRTTATNEKLFF. The CDR3 nucleotides are TGTGCCAGTAGAACGACAGCAACTAATGAAAAACTGTTTTTT.

The chain recombines TRBV11-3 with TRBJ2-5, with a possible D match to TRBD2 (6 bases). The germline CDR1 and CDR2 sequences are SGHNT and YENEEA. Trimming pared 4 bases from V and 5 bases from J, leaving 17 bases between. The CDR3 is 15 amino acids. The chain's CDR3 is CASSSGTSRGETQYF. The CDR3 coding sequence is TGTGCCAGCAGCTCAGGGACGTCCCGGGGGGAGACCCAGTACTTC.

This clone appeared once. The chain has TRBV5-4 and TRBJ2-7; D is perhaps TRBD1 (5 bases). CDR3 length: 16 amino acids. Trimming cost V 4 bases and J 0 bases, with 17 bases left between them. The V gene's germline CDR1 is SGHNT and CDR2 YYREEE (reference sequence). The DNA for the CDR3 is TGTGCCAGCAGCCGCATGGGGCAGTCGAGCTCCTACGAGCAGTACTTC. As protein: CASSRMGQSSSYEQYF. Full variable domain (remainder filled in from reference TRBV5-4 and TRBJ2-7): ETGVTQSPTHLIKTRGQQVTLRCSSQSGHNTVSWYQQALGQGPQFIFQYYREEENGRGNFPPRFSGLQFPNYSSELNVNALELDDSALYLCASSRMGQSSSYEQYFGPGTRLTVT.